Included here is one T cell receptor beta chain sequence, with context. The sample comes from a study of T cell clonotyping in hematopoietic cell transplantation. Generated by immunoSEQ multiplex PCR, the TCRdb table keeps only in-frame clones and is missing some. The table has 30,000 or so clones, about 80% seen once. Germline-derived CDR1 and CDR2 are MNHNY and SVGAGI (reference sequence). V gave up 6 bases and J gave up 6 bases, with 19 bases separating them. The CDR3 contains 15 residues. Time point noted: recipient sample about 28 days before transplant, after cytoreduction. V usage is TRBV6-6 and J usage is TRBJ2-3; maybe TRBD2 (6 bases). The sequence came from a woman in her twenties or thirties with chronic myeloid leukemia. Some clones in this sample may be carry-over from other donors' samples. Sample: peripheral blood mononuclear cells, taken before stem cell transplant. The CDR3 loop reads CASRKGPTEGDTQYF. In DNA form, the CDR3 reads TGTGCCAGCAGGAAGGGTCCAACGGAGGGCGATACGCAGTATTTT.